This TCR beta chain is from a study of blood T cells in healthy people across ages. At the level of the study: When template switching was applied, about one barcoded beta molecule was captured per two T cells. Study-level findings and limits: Since the PBMCs were unsorted, naive and antigen-experienced cells could not be conclusively compared. Roughly linear age-related decline in beta diversity appeared, significant by age about 37.

Using a J-beta primer mix together with a sample-barcoded 5' primer, a second PCR was run for roughly 6 to 12 cycles. Every cDNA molecule carried a tag from a template-switch adaptor bearing 12 random nucleotides. TCRdb used MiXCR to reprocess the 5' RACE reads, holding one entry per CDR3 protein. Altogether around 900,000 distinct CDR3 sequences are present, less than 35% being singletons, with the ten largest covering 17%. CDR3 size: 16 residues. CDR1 is SNHLY and CDR2 is FYNNEI in the germline V gene. V was pared by 6 bases and J by 2 bases, with 6 bases of the junction left unmatched. In regard to this clonotype: Its antigen is currently unknown.

Sequencing input: blood. The chain has TRBV2 and TRBJ1-3; 11 nucleotides line up with TRBD1. This TCR was recovered from a woman older than 75 in good health. The CDR3 loop reads CASSGTGGSAGNTIYF. The CDR3 region has the DNA TGTGCCAGCAGCGGGACAGGGGGATCGGCTGGAAACACCATATATTTT.